This T cell receptor (beta chain) emerged from a study of CD4 T cells in relation to SARS-CoV-2 and coronaviruses. Study overall: TCR beta CDR3s were sequenced after 10-day antigen culture of PBMCs. Negative control cultures got HIV-1 Nef peptides or no peptide. Findings and caveats of the study: This crossreactivity analysis covered spike protein alone, no other viral proteins.

The CDR3 is 15 amino acids. The germline V gene has CDR1 SGHAT and CDR2 FQNNGV. V lost 5 bases to trimming and J lost 0 bases, with 13 bases between them. Before the COVID-19 pandemic, during about 2010-2018, CD4+ T cells were taken from unexposed donors. After roughly ten days of culture, CD4+ T cells were isolated. A word on this clone: The antigen is undetermined.

Profiling relied on immunoSEQ multiplex PCR, and the TCRdb table lists in-frame clones only, not all of them. The sample carries 25,000 or so clones, about 70% recorded once. Sequencing was performed on CD4+ T cells from PBMCs, cultured in vitro. The chain joins TRBV11-2 to TRBJ1-1; D is ambiguous. The source is a human donor in good health. CDR3 in amino acids: CASSPMTGMNTEAFF. The CDR3 DNA follows: TGTGCCAGCAGCCCGATGACGGGAATGAACACTGAAGCTTTCTTT.